The rows below give T cell receptor beta chains drawn from one sample of a study of cytomegalovirus exposure and HLA in healthy donors. Data came from immunoSEQ multiplex PCR; TCRdb stores just in-frame clones and leaves some out. The data show under 200,000 clones, with about 90% seen just once and over 2.5% held by the top ten. The sequencing sample was made of PBMCs. The source is a woman aged 18 to 35 in good health and CMV-seropositive. Both conserved end residues are part of each CDR3. D genes are given only for firm matches. A clone size is listed for some rows: how often the clone was seen (once, few, many), or a class if it is expanded.

j_call clone_size v_call d_call cdr3_aa cdr3_nt
TRBJ1-6 NA TRBV11-3 NA CASSLDPGSPLHF TGTGCCAGCAGCTTAGATCCGGGTTCACCCCTCCACTTT
TRBJ2-1 NA TRBV2 NA CASSPQRMYNEQFF TGTGCCAGCAGTCCCCAGCGGATGTACAATGAGCAGTTCTTC
TRBJ2-7 once TRBV7-2 TRBD2 CASSPASGRAQQYF TGTGCCAGCAGCCCGGCTAGCGGGAGGGCCCAGCAGTACTTC
TRBJ2-1 NA TRBV29-1 TRBD1 CSVDRGSHKANEQFF TGCAGCGTGGACAGGGGATCCCATAAAGCCAATGAGCAGTTCTTC
TRBJ2-7 NA TRBV11-2 NA CASSFLLLNEQYF TGTGCCAGCAGCTTCCTCCTACTGAACGAGCAGTACTTC
TRBJ1-4 NA TRBV4-3 NA CASSQGGGTAQKLFF TGCGCCAGCAGCCAAGGGGGAGGCACAGCTCAAAAACTGTTTTTT
TRBJ2-6 NA TRBV4-1 TRBD1 CASSHDPRGQGRFSGGANVLTF TGCGCCAGCAGCCACGACCCCCGGGGACAGGGTCGGTTTAGTGGGGGGGCCAACGTCCTGACTTTC
TRBJ2-7 once TRBV29-1 NA CSAKSTLYEQYF TGCAGCGCAAAATCGACACTCTACGAGCAGTACTTC
TRBJ2-3 NA TRBV7-9 NA CASSLTRDTQYF TGTGCCAGCAGCCTGACACGGGATACGCAGTATTTT
TRBJ2-1 NA TRBV15 TRBD2 CATSRDRSGGARNEQFF TGTGCCACCAGCAGAGATAGGAGCGGGGGGGCGCGGAATGAGCAGTTCTTC
TRBJ2-1 NA TRBV19 NA CASSQGSPYNEQFF TGTGCCAGTAGCCAGGGATCCCCCTACAATGAGCAGTTCTTC
TRBJ2-5 NA TRBV2 NA CASSRTDQETQYF TGTGCCAGCAGTCGTACAGATCAAGAGACCCAGTACTTC
TRBJ1-1 NA TRBV2 TRBD1 CASIFRDSLMNTEAFF TGTGCCAGCATCTTCCGGGACAGCCTTATGAACACTGAAGCTTTCTTT
TRBJ2-5 once TRBV5-1 NA CASSPRQNQETQYF TGCGCCAGCAGCCCGAGACAGAACCAAGAGACCCAGTACTTC
TRBJ2-7 once TRBV5-6 TRBD2 CASSWGLAGGPYEQYF TGTGCCAGCAGCTGGGGATTAGCGGGAGGGCCTTACGAGCAGTACTTC
TRBJ2-5 NA TRBV18 NA CASSYQETQYF TGTGCCAGCTCCTACCAAGAGACCCAGTACTTC
TRBJ2-3 NA TRBV12-2 NA CASRYRTSGKDRSDTQYF TGTGCAAGTCGCTACCGGACTAGCGGGAAGGATCGGTCGGATACGCAGTATTTT
TRBJ2-1 NA TRBV28 TRBD2 CASRASGSIDEQFF TGTGCCAGCAGGGCTAGCGGGAGTATTGATGAGCAGTTCTTC
TRBJ2-5 NA TRBV18 NA CASSPPSPVQETQYF TGTGCCAGCTCACCACCTAGCCCGGTACAAGAGACCCAGTACTTC
TRBJ1-2 NA TRBV7-8 NA CASSLGGGDEHGYTF TGTGCCAGCAGCTTAGGAGGAGGGGACGAACATGGCTACACCTTC
TRBJ1-1 NA TRBV19 NA CASSIPTGKAFF TGTGCCAGTAGTATCCCAACAGGGAAAGCTTTCTTT
TRBJ1-2 NA TRBV5-5 TRBD1 CASSRRQGAPSLNYGYTF TGTGCCAGCAGCAGACGACAGGGGGCCCCATCTTTAAACTATGGCTACACCTTC
TRBJ2-7 NA TRBV11-1 NA CASSLQNSYEQYF TGTGCCAGCAGCTTACAGAACTCCTACGAGCAGTACTTC
TRBJ2-7 NA TRBV2 NA CASKTWTNYEQYF TGTGCCAGCAAGACCTGGACAAACTACGAGCAGTACTTC
TRBJ2-2 NA TRBV18 NA CASSPLPEGTGELFF TGTGCCAGCTCACCTCTCCCGGAGGGGACCGGGGAGCTGTTTTTT
TRBJ2-7 NA TRBV11-2 TRBD1 CASSRGQDPSYEQYF TGTGCCAGCAGCCGCGGACAGGACCCTTCCTACGAGCAGTACTTC
TRBJ1-1 NA TRBV29-1 NA CSVATRGGTEAFF TGCAGCGTCGCAACTCGGGGGGGGACTGAAGCTTTCTTT
TRBJ1-3 NA TRBV6-1 NA CASSEDPGNTIYF TGTGCCAGCAGTGAAGACCCAGGGAACACCATATATTTT
TRBJ1-1 NA TRBV18 TRBD1 CASSPTGGVAFF TGTGCCAGCTCACCGACAGGGGGAGTAGCTTTCTTT
TRBJ2-2 NA TRBV18 NA CASRQWADRVGTGELFF TGTGCCAGTCGACAGTGGGCCGATAGGGTCGGGACCGGGGAGCTGTTTTTT
TRBJ1-2 once TRBV7-9 NA CASSLQSGPLRDYGYTF TGTGCCAGCAGCTTACAGAGTGGTCCACTTCGGGACTATGGCTACACCTTC
TRBJ2-5 NA TRBV18 NA CASSPQGVETQYF TGTGCCAGCTCACCACAGGGGGTAGAGACCCAGTACTTC
TRBJ2-3 NA TRBV6-5 TRBD2 CASSTRLAGTDTQYF TGTGCCAGCAGCACTAGACTAGCGGGGACAGATACGCAGTATTTT
TRBJ1-5 few TRBV2 NA CASSEERLAVGQPQHF TGTGCCAGCAGTGAAGAAAGGCTCGCGGTTGGTCAGCCCCAGCATTTT
TRBJ2-5 NA TRBV6-1 NA CASSTGREVLETQYF TGTGCCAGCAGTACTGGACGGGAAGTTTTGGAGACCCAGTACTTC
TRBJ2-5 NA TRBV13 TRBD1 CASSLSPQGETQYF TGTGCCAGCAGCTTATCACCACAGGGGGAGACCCAGTACTTC
TRBJ2-3 NA TRBV4-1 TRBD2 CASSLDVGTTSSPSTDTQYF TGCGCCAGCAGCCTGGACGTGGGGACTACCTCCTCCCCCTCCACAGATACGCAGTATTTT
TRBJ1-2 NA TRBV19 TRBD1 CASSPTGAAGFGYTF TGTGCCAGTAGCCCTACAGGGGCCGCGGGGTTTGGCTACACCTTC
TRBJ2-7 NA TRBV6-5 TRBD1 CASSSGQGVYEQYF TGTGCCAGCAGTTCGGGACAGGGGGTATACGAGCAGTACTTC
TRBJ2-7 few TRBV2 NA CASSRAGNYEQYF TGTGCCAGCTCCCGCGCGGGGAACTACGAGCAGTACTTC
TRBJ1-5 NA TRBV5-6 TRBD1 CASSLTGRARMGQPQHF TGTGCCAGCAGCCTGACAGGGCGGGCGCGTATGGGGCAGCCCCAGCATTTT
TRBJ1-1 NA TRBV7-9 NA CASSKDSNTEAFF TGTGCCAGCAGCAAAGACAGTAACACTGAAGCTTTCTTT
TRBJ2-1 NA TRBV14 TRBD2 CASSRWREGPYNEQFF TGTGCCAGCAGCCGGTGGCGGGAGGGGCCCTACAATGAGCAGTTCTTC
TRBJ1-1 NA TRBV6-1 TRBD1 CASRDWARGLTEAFF TGTGCCAGCAGGGACTGGGCCAGGGGGCTAACTGAAGCTTTCTTT
TRBJ2-2 NA TRBV6-6 TRBD1 CASSYPGTANTGELFF TGTGCCAGCAGTTACCCCGGGACAGCTAACACCGGGGAGCTGTTTTTT
TRBJ1-1 NA TRBV28 NA CASSVQGKAFF TGTGCCAGCAGTGTACAGGGTAAGGCTTTCTTT